This T cell receptor beta chain was sequenced in a study of shared clonotypes between healthy human individuals. Across the study: Used for every donor were three CD4 naive, three CD4 memory, two CD8 naive and one CD8 memory plate.

A deep-level run was used for the assay. TCRdb's table, derived via immunoSEQ multiplex PCR, lists solely in-frame clones and lacks some. The data contain around 1,100,000 clones, 60% to 80% of them singletons. Notes on the study in general: Larger estimated richness was generally recorded for naive subsets relative to memory subsets. Depth was large, yet rarefaction showed that sorted-subset sequencing was incomplete.

The CDR3 runs 13 residues. The germline CDR1 and CDR2 sequences are SGHDT and YYEEEE. V lost 0 bases to trimming and J lost 6 bases, with 9 bases between them. This clone was picked up one time. What it binds is unknown. This receptor was taken from a man between 18 and 35 years old in good health. Some clones in this sample may be carry-over from other donors' samples. The material sequenced was memory CD4+ T cells from PBMCs. Subset given: CD45RA-negative fraction. The chain uses TRBV5-6 and TRBJ1-2, with no clear D. This CDR3 reads CASSLEPRDGYTF. For the CDR3, the DNA is TGTGCCAGCAGCTTGGAGCCGAGGGATGGCTACACCTTC.